The 10 T cell receptor beta chains below were found in one sample sequenced in a study of beta chain features in type 1 diabetes. Study-level findings and limits: For Type 1 diabetes patients, all four CD4+ subsets carried TCRB CDR3s that were moderately but significantly shorter.

No antigen is known for these receptors. Of the isolated RNA, all was reverse transcribed, and so the sequenced material was expressed TCRB transcripts. Clones were read by immunoSEQ multiplex PCR, and TCRdb kept only the in-frame ones, dropping some. The data hold around 600,000 clones, with around 12% observed a single time. Sequencing was carried out using naive CD4+ T cells from blood. Receptors originate from a man aged 30-40 years with type 1 diabetes.

The J gene is TRBJ1-2, the V gene TRBV29-1; 11 bases fit TRBD1. V gave up 4 bases and J gave up 7 bases; unmatched junction bases: 17. This CDR3 is 17 amino acids long. The germline V gene has CDR1 SQVTM and CDR2 ANQGSEA. The CDR3 sequence is CSVAGGQGAFGIGGYTF. The CDR3 region has the DNA TGCAGCGTTGCCGGCGGACAGGGGGCGTTTGGAATTGGTGGCTACACCTTC.

The chain has TRBV30 and TRBJ1-2; the D gene is possibly TRBD1 (6 bases). The CDR3 contains 12 residues. Germline-derived CDR1 and CDR2 are GTSNPN and SVGIG (reference sequence). V was pared by 8 bases and J by 4 bases, with 14 bases between. CDR3 in DNA: TGTGCCCGGCTCAGGGGAGGCTATGGCTACACCTTC. Its translation: CARLRGGYGYTF.

This chain uses TRBV7-9 with TRBJ2-1; the D is unclear. V dropped 5 bases and J dropped 4 bases, with 24 bases sitting between them. Germline CDR1 and CDR2: SEHNR and FQNEAQ (reference sequence). CDR3 size: 18 residues. The CDR3 loop is CASSRPLYKGRQYNEQFF. The CDR3 DNA reads as TGTGCCAGCAGCCGACCCCTTTACAAAGGGCGCCAATACAATGAGCAGTTCTTC.

The chain carries TRBV4-2 and TRBJ2-7; 8 bases line up with TRBD2. V was clipped by 0 bases and J by 4 bases; unmatched bases: 5. Per the germline V gene, CDR1 is LGHNA and CDR2 is YNFKEQ. The CDR3 sequence is 15 residues long. DNA of the CDR3: TGTGCCAGCAGCCAAGATACCGGGGGGGCTTACGAGCAGTACTTC. It yields the protein CASSQDTGGAYEQYF.

Remarks on this clone: The junction shows a germline mismatch at one end, possibly a read error. V gene TRBV30 combines with J gene TRBJ2-2; D possibly corresponds to TRBD1 (6 bases). The CDR3 covers 15 residues. CDR1 and CDR2 (germline): GTSNPN, SVGIG (reference sequence). The DNA of the CDR3 is TGTGCCTGGAGTGCAGGTCAGGGGATGAACGGGGAGCTGGTTTTT. Its protein is CAWSAGQGMNGELVF.

The chain carries TRBV6-4 and TRBJ2-1, with D hard to call. This CDR3 region has 14 residues. Trimming took off 5 bases at V and 0 bases at J, with 8 bases between the two ends. Germline-derived CDR1 and CDR2 are MRHNA and SNTAGT. The CDR3 region has the DNA TGTGCCAGCAGTACCGGCGACTCCTACAATGAGCAGTTCTTC. Translated, it gives CASSTGDSYNEQFF.

This clone has more than one count but fewer than ten. This sequence joins TRBV4-2 and TRBJ1-4, with a tentative D call TRBD1 (5 bases). The V end lost 1 base, the J end lost 3 bases, and 12 bases lay between the germline ends. The germline gives CDR1 LGHNA, CDR2 YNFKEQ. This CDR3 is built from 16 residues. The CDR3 DNA reads TGTGCCAGCAGCCAAGCATCCAGGGAGCCTAATGAAAAACTGTTTTTT. Amino acid sequence: CASSQASREPNEKLFF.

The chain recombines TRBV4-2 with TRBJ1-4; D ambiguous. The CDR3 runs 11 residues. The germline V gene has CDR1 LGHNA and CDR2 YNFKEQ. V gave up 3 bases and J gave up 5 bases, with 1 base separating them. The CDR3 here is CASSQNEKLFF. The CDR3 DNA follows: TGTGCCAGCAGCCAGAATGAAAAACTGTTTTTT.

This clone came up a few times. V is TRBV27 and J is TRBJ2-5; a possible D gene is TRBD1 (5 bases). The CDR3 length is 13 residues. Looked up from germline, CDR1 is MNHEY and CDR2 is SMNVEV (reference sequence). V was clipped by 6 bases and J by 5 bases, with 13 bases between them. The CDR3 is CASRPGMLETQYF. In nucleotides, the CDR3 is TGTGCCAGCAGACCAGGGATGCTCGAGACCCAGTACTTC.

This clone has just a few counts. The V call is TRBV28, the J call TRBJ2-5; 7 nucleotides align to TRBD2. CDR3 length: 15 amino acids. CDR1 and CDR2 from the germline V gene are MDHEN and SYDVKM. V lost 6 bases, J lost 9 bases, and 16 bases stayed unmatched. CDR3 in amino acids: CASSPASGVLGAQYF. The CDR3 DNA reads as TGTGCCAGCAGCCCAGCAAGCGGGGTCTTAGGAGCCCAGTACTTC.